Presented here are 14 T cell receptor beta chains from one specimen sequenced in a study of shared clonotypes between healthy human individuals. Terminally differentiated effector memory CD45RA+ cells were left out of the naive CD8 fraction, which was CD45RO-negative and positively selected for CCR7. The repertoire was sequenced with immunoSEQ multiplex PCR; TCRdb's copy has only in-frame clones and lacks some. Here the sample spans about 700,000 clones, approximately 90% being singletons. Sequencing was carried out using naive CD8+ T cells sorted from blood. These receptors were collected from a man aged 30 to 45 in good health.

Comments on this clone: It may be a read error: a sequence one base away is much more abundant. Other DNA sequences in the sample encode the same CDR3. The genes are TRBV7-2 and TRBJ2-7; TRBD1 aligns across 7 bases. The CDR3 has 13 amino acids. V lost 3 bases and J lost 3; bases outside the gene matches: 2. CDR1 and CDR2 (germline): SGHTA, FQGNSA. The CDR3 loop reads CASSLGQNYEQYF. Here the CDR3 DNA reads TGTGCCAGCAGCTTGGGACAGAACTACGAGCAGTACTTC.

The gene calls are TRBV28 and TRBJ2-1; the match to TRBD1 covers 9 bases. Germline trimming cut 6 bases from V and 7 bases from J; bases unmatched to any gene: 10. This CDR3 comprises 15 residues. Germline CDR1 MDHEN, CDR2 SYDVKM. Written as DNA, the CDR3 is TGTGCCAGCAGCGCACAAGGGACAGGGATTAATGAGCAGTTCTTC. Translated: CASSAQGTGINEQFF.

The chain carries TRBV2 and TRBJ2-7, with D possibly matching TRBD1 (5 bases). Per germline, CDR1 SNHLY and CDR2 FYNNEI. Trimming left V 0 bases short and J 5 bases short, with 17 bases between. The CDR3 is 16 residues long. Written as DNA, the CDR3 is TGTGCCAGCAGTGAAGCGTGGGCAGGGCTGATACACGAGCAGTACTTC. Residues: CASSEAWAGLIHEQYF.

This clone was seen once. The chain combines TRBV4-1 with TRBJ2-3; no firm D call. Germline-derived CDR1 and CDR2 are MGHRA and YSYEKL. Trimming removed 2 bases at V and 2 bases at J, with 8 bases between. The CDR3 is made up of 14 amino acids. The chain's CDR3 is CASSQRAPTDTQYF. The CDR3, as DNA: TGCGCCAGCAGCCAAAGAGCACCCACAGATACGCAGTATTTT.

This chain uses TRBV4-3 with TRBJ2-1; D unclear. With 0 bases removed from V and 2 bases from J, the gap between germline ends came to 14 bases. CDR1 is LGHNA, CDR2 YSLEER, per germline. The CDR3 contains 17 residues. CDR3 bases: TGCGCCAGCAGCCAAGACCCCCCAGGTGAACCCTACAATGAGCAGTTCTTC. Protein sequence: CASSQDPPGEPYNEQFF.

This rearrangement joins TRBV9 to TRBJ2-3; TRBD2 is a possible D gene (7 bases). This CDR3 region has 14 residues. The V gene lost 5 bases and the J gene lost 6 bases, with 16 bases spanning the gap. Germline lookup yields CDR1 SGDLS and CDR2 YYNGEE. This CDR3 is CASSGEGGMDTQYF. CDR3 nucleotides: TGTGCCAGCAGTGGCGAGGGGGGGATGGATACGCAGTATTTT.

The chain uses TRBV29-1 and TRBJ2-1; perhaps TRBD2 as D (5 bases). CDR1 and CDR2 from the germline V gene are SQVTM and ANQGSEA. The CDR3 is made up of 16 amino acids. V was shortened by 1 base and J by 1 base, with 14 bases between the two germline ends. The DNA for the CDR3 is TGCAGCGTTGAAGGTGGGAGATCGCTTTCCTACAATGAGCAGTTCTTC. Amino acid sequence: CSVEGGRSLSYNEQFF.

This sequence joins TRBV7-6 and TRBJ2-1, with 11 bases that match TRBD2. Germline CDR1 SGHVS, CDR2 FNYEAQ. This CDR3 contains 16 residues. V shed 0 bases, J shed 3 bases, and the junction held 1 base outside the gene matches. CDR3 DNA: TGTGCCAGCAGCTTAGCCGGGACTAGCGGCTACAATGAGCAGTTCTTC. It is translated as CASSLAGTSGYNEQFF.

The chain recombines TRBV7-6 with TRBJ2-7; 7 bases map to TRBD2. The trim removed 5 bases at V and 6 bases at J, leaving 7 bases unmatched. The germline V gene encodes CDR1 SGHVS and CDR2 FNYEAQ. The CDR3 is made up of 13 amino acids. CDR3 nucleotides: TGTGCCAGCAGCCCAGGACTAGTGCGCGAGCAGTACTTC. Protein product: CASSPGLVREQYF.

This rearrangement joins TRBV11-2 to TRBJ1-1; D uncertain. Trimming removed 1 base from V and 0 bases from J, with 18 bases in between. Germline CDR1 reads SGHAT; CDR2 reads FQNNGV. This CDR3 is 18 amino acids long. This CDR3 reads CASSLASSGPKLNTEAFF. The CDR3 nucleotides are TGTGCCAGCAGCTTAGCGTCTTCAGGACCAAAACTGAACACTGAAGCTTTCTTT.

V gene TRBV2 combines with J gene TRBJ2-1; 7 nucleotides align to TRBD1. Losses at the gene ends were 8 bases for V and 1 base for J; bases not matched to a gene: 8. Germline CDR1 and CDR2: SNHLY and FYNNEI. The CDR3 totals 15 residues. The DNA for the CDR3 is TGTGCCAGCGAAGAGGGGGCACGTTCCTACAATGAGCAGTTCTTC. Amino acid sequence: CASEEGARSYNEQFF. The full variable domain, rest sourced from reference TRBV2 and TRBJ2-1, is EPEVTQTPSHQVTQMGQEVILRCVPISNHLYFYWYRQILGQKVEFLVSFYNNEISEKSEIFDDQFSVERPDGSNFTLKIRSTKLEDSAMYFCASEEGARSYNEQFFGPGTRLTVL.

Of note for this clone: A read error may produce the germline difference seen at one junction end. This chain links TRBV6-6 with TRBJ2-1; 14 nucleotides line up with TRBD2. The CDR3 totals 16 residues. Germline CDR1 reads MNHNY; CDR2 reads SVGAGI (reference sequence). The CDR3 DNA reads TGTGCCAGCAGCTACTGGACTAGCGGGAGGTACAATGAGCAGTTCTTC. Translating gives CASSYWTSGRYNEQFF.

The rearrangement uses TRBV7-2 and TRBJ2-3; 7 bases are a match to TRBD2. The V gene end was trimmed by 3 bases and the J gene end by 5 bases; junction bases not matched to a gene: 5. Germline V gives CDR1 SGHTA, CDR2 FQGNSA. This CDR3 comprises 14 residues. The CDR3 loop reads CASSFGGSVDTQYF. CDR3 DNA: TGTGCCAGCAGCTTCGGCGGGAGTGTAGATACGCAGTATTTT.

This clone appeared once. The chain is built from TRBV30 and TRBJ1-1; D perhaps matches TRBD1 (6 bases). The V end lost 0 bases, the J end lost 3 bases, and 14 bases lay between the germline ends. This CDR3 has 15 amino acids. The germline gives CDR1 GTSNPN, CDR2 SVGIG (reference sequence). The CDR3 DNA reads TGTGCCTGGAGTGTACTGGGAGGGGGATACACTGAAGCTTTCTTT. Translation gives CAWSVLGGGYTEAFF.